Described below is a single TCR beta chain sequence and its context. Its antigen is undetermined. This entry belongs to a study of T cells and Merkel cell carcinoma outcomes. Study-level points and caveats: Reportedly, T-cell repertoire with density predicts Merkel cell carcinoma outcomes.

The ends were cut back, 6 bases at V and 6 bases at J, with 31 bases in the middle. Germline assignment: CDR1 SEHNR and CDR2 FQNEAQ (reference sequence). The CDR3 consists of 19 residues. TCRdb's table, derived via immunoSEQ multiplex PCR, lists solely in-frame clones and lacks some. This table holds 1,500 to 2,000 clones, about 92% found once. The origin of this receptor is a human donor with Merkel cell carcinoma. The sequenced sample was tumor tissue from Merkel cell carcinoma. This chain joins TRBV7-9 and TRBJ2-3; D is perhaps TRBD1 (6 bases). CDR3 residues: CASRPQFGIQGPRWDTQYF. CDR3 DNA: TGTGCCAGCAGACCGCAATTCGGTATACAGGGCCCTCGATGGGATACGCAGTATTTT.